The source of this TCR beta chain is a study of human T cells and chemical hapten exposure. Sequencing started from total RNA isolated from unfractionated whole blood. There are a few counts of this clonotype. Each CDR3 protein gets one entry after TCRdb re-called the 5' RACE reads with MiXCR. The table has tens of thousands of distinct CDR3 sequences, approximately 8% seen once; the top ten hold 2% to 2.5%. The TCR originated in a male donor in good health.

The CDR3 nucleotides are TGTGCCAGCAGCTCCACCGCACAGGGAGGCACTGAAGCTTTCTTT. This encodes CASSSTAQGGTEAFF. The rearrangement uses TRBV5-4 and TRBJ1-1, with D perhaps TRBD1 (6 bases). Germline CDR1 is SGHNT and CDR2 is YYREEE (reference sequence). Trimming took 3 bases from V and 4 from J, leaving 16 bases between them. The length of the CDR3 is 15 residues.